In this sample, the clone carrying this T cell receptor (beta chain) turned up a few times. Its antigen is not identified. PCR primers comprised 60 Vbeta and 13 Jbeta primers. Assay used: immunoSEQ multiplex PCR; TCRdb lists only in-frame clones, some missing. The data contain about 190,000 clones, around 84% of them singletons. Trimming cost V 7 bases and J 4 bases; bases outside gene matches: 9. The CDR3 sequence is 15 residues long. The germline CDR1 and CDR2 sequences are SGHTA and FQGNSA. This record belongs to a study of cytomegalovirus exposure and HLA in healthy donors. Study results and limitations: According to the study, around 160 TCR beta chains were cytomegalovirus-associated.

The chain recombines TRBV7-2 with TRBJ2-1, with 8 bases lining up with TRBD1. Sequencing was performed on PBMCs. The origin of this receptor is a woman aged 45-65 years in good health and CMV-seropositive. The CDR3 reads CASTLRRQGYNEQFF. DNA of the CDR3: TGTGCCAGCACCCTCCGGAGACAGGGGTACAATGAGCAGTTCTTC.